The 19 T cell receptor beta chains listed next were all sequenced from one sample in a study of blood T cell repertoires in COVID-19. Profiling relied on immunoSEQ multiplex PCR, and the TCRdb table lists in-frame clones only, not all of them. Altogether 330,000 or so clones are present, roughly nine tenths being singletons, with the ten largest covering about 18%. Sequencing was done on a sample of PBMCs or T cells enriched from blood (not recorded which). Receptors originate from a woman in her 30s who had recovered from COVID-19.

This rearrangement joins TRBV5-8 to TRBJ1-2; possibly TRBD1 for D (5 bases). V lost 2 bases and J 4 bases, leaving 12 bases between the germline ends. Per the germline V gene, CDR1 is SGHTS and CDR2 is YDEGEE. CDR3 length: 14 amino acids. This CDR3 reads CASSFGTRGYGYTF. DNA of the CDR3: TGTGCCAGCAGCTTTGGGACTAGGGGCTATGGCTACACCTTC.

The rearrangement links TRBV3-1 (or the pseudogene TRBV3-2) to TRBJ2-3; 9 bases map to TRBD2. The V and J ends lost 3 bases and 4 bases, in that order; junction bases with no gene match: 8. There are 16 residues in the CDR3. Germline V CDR1 and CDR2: LGHDT, YNNKEL (reference sequence). CDR3: CASSQERLADADTQYF. The CDR3 DNA reads TGTGCCAGCAGCCAGGAGAGACTAGCGGACGCAGATACGCAGTATTTT.

This clone is medium-sized (0.01 to 0.1%). The chain is built from TRBV4-1 and TRBJ2-7; possibly TRBD1 for D (5 bases). The CDR3 runs 14 residues. Germline V lookup: CDR1 MGHRA, CDR2 YSYEKL. V shed 6 bases and J shed 7 bases, with 19 bases lying between them. The DNA of the CDR3 is TGCGCCAGCAGTGCCGACCTTAGGGGCTGGGAGCAGTACTTC. Its translation: CASSADLRGWEQYF.

The rearrangement uses TRBV28 and TRBJ1-1; no definite D call. Germline V gene sequence: CDR1 MDHEN, CDR2 SYDVKM. The V end lost 3 bases, the J end lost 0 bases, and 5 bases lay between the germline ends. The CDR3 length is 13 residues. The CDR3 protein is CASSFRLNTEAFF. The CDR3 DNA is TGTGCCAGCAGTTTTCGGTTGAACACTGAAGCTTTCTTT.

The chain is built from TRBV5-5 and TRBJ2-1; maybe TRBD1 (6 bases). The germline V gene has CDR1 SGHKS and CDR2 YYEKEE (reference sequence). This CDR3 is 16 amino acids long. Trimming cost V 0 bases and J 7 bases, with 17 bases left between them. The CDR3 bases are TGTGCCAGCAGCTTGGTCGCACAGGGAGTCTCAAATGAGCAGTTCTTC. Translating it yields CASSLVAQGVSNEQFF.

The V call is TRBV27, the J call TRBJ2-3, with 14 bases lining up with TRBD2. CDR1 and CDR2 (germline): MNHEY, SMNVEV (reference sequence). The CDR3 totals 17 residues. V trimming: 1 base; J trimming: 6 bases; junction bases outside the gene matches: 6. Written as DNA, the CDR3 is TGTGCCAGCAGTTTATTGGGACTAGCGGGGGAGGGGGATACGCAGTATTTT. Translated: CASSLLGLAGEGDTQYF.

CDR3 DNA: TGTGCCAGCAGCTTAGTGGACAGGGGGACGCAGTATTTT. Translated: CASSLVDRGTQYF. The chain is built from TRBV11-2 and TRBJ2-3; TRBD1 matches at 10 bases. This CDR3 is built from 13 residues. With V trimmed by 1 base and J by 9 bases, 1 base remained unmatched. Germline loops: CDR1 SGHAT, CDR2 FQNNGV.

The chain is built from TRBV28 and TRBJ1-5, with TRBD1 identical over 9 bases. The CDR3 covers 16 residues. The V gene's germline CDR1 is MDHEN and CDR2 SYDVKM. Germline trimming cut 5 bases from V and 7 bases from J; bases unmatched to any gene: 12. The CDR3, as DNA: TGTGCCAGCAGTCCCACAGGGGGCGATTATTTCCAGCCCCAGCATTTT. Its translation is CASSPTGGDYFQPQHF.

This sequence joins TRBV28 and TRBJ1-1; TRBD1 matches 7 bases. Germline CDR1 is MDHEN and CDR2 is SYDVKM. The length of the CDR3 is 18 residues. Unmatched junction bases numbered 15, after V lost 5 bases and J lost 0 bases. CDR3 region: CASSDPRGYLPMNTEAFF. In nucleotides, the CDR3 is TGTGCCAGCAGTGACCCCAGGGGGTATTTACCAATGAACACTGAAGCTTTCTTT.

The rearrangement joins TRBV30 to TRBJ2-7; D is uncertain. CDR3 length equals 13 residues. Germline V gene lookup returns CDR1 GTSNPN and CDR2 SVGIG (reference sequence). Trimming left V 5 bases short and J 4 bases short, with 15 bases between. Written as DNA, the CDR3 is TGTGCCTGGCGGTCATCTATTATATACGAGCAGTACTTC. Amino acid sequence: CAWRSSIIYEQYF.

This chain joins TRBV10-2 and TRBJ2-7; 8 bases align to TRBD2. The CDR3 covers 15 residues. Trimming at V came to 0 bases and at J to 3 bases, leaving 4 bases not matched to a gene. CDR1 and CDR2 from the germline V gene are WSHSY and SAAADI. This CDR3 is CASSESGSGSYEQYF. Written as DNA, the CDR3 is TGCGCCAGCAGTGAGTCGGGGAGCGGGAGCTACGAGCAGTACTTC.

The rearrangement uses TRBV28 and TRBJ1-3, with D perhaps TRBD1 (6 bases). Germline assignment: CDR1 MDHEN and CDR2 SYDVKM. V lost 4 bases, J lost 0 bases, and 13 bases lay in between. There are 16 residues in the CDR3. The CDR3 region is CASSSQGGLSGNTIYF. CDR3 sequence (DNA): TGTGCCAGCAGTTCACAGGGAGGGCTCTCTGGAAACACCATATATTTT.

The chain uses TRBV4-1 and TRBJ2-1, with 9 bases lining up with TRBD1. The J segment lost 6 bases and the V segment lost 4 bases, leaving 7 bases of the junction unmatched. The CDR3 runs to 15 residues. CDR1 is MGHRA and CDR2 is YSYEKL in the germline V gene. This CDR3 is CASSRMDRGPNEQFF. CDR3 DNA: TGCGCCAGCAGCCGGATGGACAGGGGCCCCAATGAGCAGTTCTTC.

This chain's CDR3 is CASSLSWRGADYGYTF. The CDR3 nucleotides are TGTGCCAGCAGCCTCAGTTGGAGGGGCGCAGACTATGGCTACACCTTC. This rearrangement joins TRBV5-5 to TRBJ1-2, with a tentative D call TRBD1 (5 bases). The CDR3 is 16 residues long. Per germline, CDR1 SGHKS and CDR2 YYEKEE (reference sequence). V was trimmed by 4 bases and J by 3 bases, leaving 19 bases between them.

J is TRBJ1-1 and V is TRBV6-5; perhaps TRBD1 as D (5 bases). The length of the CDR3 is 14 residues. With 6 bases removed from V and 1 base from J, the gap between germline ends came to 12 bases. Germline-derived CDR1 and CDR2 are MNHEY and SVGAGI. CDR3 nucleotide sequence: TGTGCCAGCAGGGCGATCGACAGGAACACTGAAGCTTTCTTT. It codes for CASRAIDRNTEAFF.

This chain joins TRBV28 and TRBJ2-7; 8 positions match TRBD2. The CDR3 has 15 residues. The V segment lost 5 bases and the J segment 7 bases; nucleotides outside the gene matches: 13. Germline V gene data show CDR1 as MDHEN and CDR2 as SYDVKM. This CDR3 is CASSHGGVLAAEQYF. The CDR3 DNA sequence: TGTGCCAGCAGTCACGGGGGGGTACTAGCGGCTGAGCAGTACTTC.

Only a few counts were recorded for this clone. The chain has TRBV2 and TRBJ1-2; perhaps TRBD1 as D (5 bases). In germline, CDR1 is SNHLY, CDR2 FYNNEI. V lost 4 bases and J 0 bases, leaving 15 bases between the germline ends. CDR3 length: 16 amino acids. The CDR3 bases are TGTGCCAGCAGTGGGGGCAGTTTAGTCCCTAACTATGGCTACACCTTC. It is translated as CASSGGSLVPNYGYTF. The variable domain in full, completed from reference TRBV2 and TRBJ1-2, reads EPEVTQTPSHQVTQMGQEVILRCVPISNHLYFYWYRQILGQKVEFLVSFYNNEISEKSEIFDDQFSVERPDGSNFTLKIRSTKLEDSAMYFCASSGGSLVPNYGYTFGSGTRLTVV.

The chain has TRBV9 and TRBJ1-4; maybe TRBD1 (6 bases). In germline, CDR1 is SGDLS, CDR2 YYNGEE. CDR3 length equals 15 residues. Trimming took 3 bases from V and 8 from J, leaving 17 bases between them. In nucleotides, the CDR3 is TGTGCCAGCAGCGCCACAGGACTCACAGGGGAAAAACTGTTTTTT. Translating it yields CASSATGLTGEKLFF.

The V and J genes are TRBV7-2 and TRBJ1-1; the D is unclear. Trimming left V 7 bases short and J 5 bases short, with 17 bases between. The germline gives CDR1 SGHTA, CDR2 FQGNSA. The CDR3 is 14 residues long. The DNA of the CDR3 is TGTGCCAGCACCCAACACGGGGTTGGTACTGAAGCTTTCTTT. As protein: CASTQHGVGTEAFF.